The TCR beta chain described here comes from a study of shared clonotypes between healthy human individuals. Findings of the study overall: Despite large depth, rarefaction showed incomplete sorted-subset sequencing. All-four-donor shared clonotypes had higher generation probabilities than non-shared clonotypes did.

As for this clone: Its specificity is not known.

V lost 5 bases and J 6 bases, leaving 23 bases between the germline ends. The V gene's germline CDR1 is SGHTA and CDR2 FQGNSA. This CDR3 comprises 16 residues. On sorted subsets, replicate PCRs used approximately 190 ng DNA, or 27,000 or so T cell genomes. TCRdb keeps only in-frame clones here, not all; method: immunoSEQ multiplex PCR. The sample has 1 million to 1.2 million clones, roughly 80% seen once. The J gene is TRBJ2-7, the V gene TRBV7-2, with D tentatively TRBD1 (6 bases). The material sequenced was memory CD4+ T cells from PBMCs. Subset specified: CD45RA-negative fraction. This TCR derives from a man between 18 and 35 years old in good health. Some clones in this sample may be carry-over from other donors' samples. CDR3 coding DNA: TGTGCCAGCAGCACCCTATCAGGGGCCCCTTTTGTCGAGCAGTACTTC. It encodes CASSTLSGAPFVEQYF.